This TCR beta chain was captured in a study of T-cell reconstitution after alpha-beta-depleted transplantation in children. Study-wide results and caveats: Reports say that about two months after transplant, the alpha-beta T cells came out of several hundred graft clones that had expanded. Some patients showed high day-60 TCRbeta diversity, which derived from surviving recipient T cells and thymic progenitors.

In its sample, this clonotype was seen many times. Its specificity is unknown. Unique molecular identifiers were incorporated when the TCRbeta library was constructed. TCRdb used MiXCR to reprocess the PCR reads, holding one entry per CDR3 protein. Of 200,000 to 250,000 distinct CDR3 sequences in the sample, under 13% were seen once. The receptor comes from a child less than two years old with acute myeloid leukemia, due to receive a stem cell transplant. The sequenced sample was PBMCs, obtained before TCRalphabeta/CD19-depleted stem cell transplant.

CDR3 sequence: CASSLAGQGRYEQYF. In nucleotides, the CDR3 is TGTGCCAGCAGTTTAGCGGGGCAGGGGCGCTACGAGCAGTACTTC. The V gene is TRBV27, the J gene TRBJ2-7; D may match TRBD1 or TRBD2 (6 bases each). Per germline, CDR1 MNHEY and CDR2 SMNVEV (reference sequence). The CDR3 length is 15 residues. V lost 2 bases to trimming and J lost 3 bases, with 14 bases between them.